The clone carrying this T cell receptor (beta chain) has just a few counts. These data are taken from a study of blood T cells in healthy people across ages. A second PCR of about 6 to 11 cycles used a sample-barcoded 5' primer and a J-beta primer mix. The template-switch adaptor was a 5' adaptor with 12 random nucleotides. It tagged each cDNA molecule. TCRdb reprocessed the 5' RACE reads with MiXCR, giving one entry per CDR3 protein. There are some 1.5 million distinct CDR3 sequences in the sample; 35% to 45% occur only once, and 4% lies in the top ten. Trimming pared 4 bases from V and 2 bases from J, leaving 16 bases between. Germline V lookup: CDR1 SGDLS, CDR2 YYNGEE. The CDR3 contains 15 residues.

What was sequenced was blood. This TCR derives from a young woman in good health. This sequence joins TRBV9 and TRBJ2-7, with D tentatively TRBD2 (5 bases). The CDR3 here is CASSLAAGPAYEQYF. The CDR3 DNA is TGTGCCAGCAGCCTGGCCGCGGGCCCTGCCTACGAGCAGTACTTC.